A single sample is the source of the 11 T cell receptor beta chains below, sequenced in a study of blood T cell repertoires in COVID-19. Repertoires were generated with immunoSEQ multiplex PCR, while TCRdb's copy carries only in-frame clones and drops some. The sample includes approximately 210,000 clones, roughly 88% of them seen just once. Specimen: peripheral blood. The receptors come from a man aged 25 to 40 who had recovered from COVID-19.

The chain employs TRBV5-1 and TRBJ1-3; tentative D call: TRBD1 (5 bases). V lost 5 bases to trimming and J lost 4 bases, with 13 bases between them. The CDR3 length is 14 residues. Germline values: CDR1 SGHRS, CDR2 YFSETQ. CDR3 sequence: CASSLAGRGNTIYF. CDR3 sequence (DNA): TGCGCCAGCAGTCTGGCAGGGCGCGGAAACACCATATATTTT.

This sequence joins TRBV6-2 or TRBV6-3 and TRBJ2-7, with a possible D match to TRBD1 (6 bases). The CDR3 spans 14 residues. The ends were cut back, 2 bases at V and 4 bases at J, with 12 bases in the middle. Germline CDR1 reads MNHEY; CDR2 reads SVGEGT. The CDR3 coding sequence is TGTGCCAGCAGTTACGATACAGGGCGGTACGAGCAGTACTTC. Protein sequence: CASSYDTGRYEQYF.

The rearrangement links TRBV3-1 (or the pseudogene TRBV3-2) to TRBJ1-2, with D unclear. Germline V lookup: CDR1 LGHDT, CDR2 YNNKEL (reference sequence). V dropped 2 bases and J dropped 2 bases, with 24 bases sitting between them. This CDR3 has 19 amino acids. CDR3 region: CASSQRRGGSNSPNYGYTF. DNA for the CDR3: TGTGCCAGCAGCCAACGGCGGGGTGGTTCTAACTCCCCCAACTATGGCTACACCTTC.

This sequence joins TRBV5-8 and TRBJ1-1; D unclear. Trimming left V 1 base short and J 3 bases short, with 13 bases between. This CDR3 is built from 15 residues. The V gene's germline CDR1 is SGHTS and CDR2 YDEGEE. CDR3 residues: CASSLNSRVDTEAFF. For the CDR3, the DNA is TGTGCCAGCAGCTTGAATTCGAGAGTGGACACTGAAGCTTTCTTT.

This rearrangement joins TRBV20-1 to TRBJ1-4, with unresolved D. V was cut by 3 bases and J by 5 bases, with 10 bases left in between. The CDR3 covers 13 residues. Per the germline V gene, CDR1 is DFQATT and CDR2 is SNEGSKA (reference sequence). CDR3 loop: CSASYGRNEKLFF. The CDR3 bases are TGCAGTGCTAGTTATGGGAGAAATGAAAAACTGTTTTTT.

The chain couples TRBV3-1 (or the pseudogene TRBV3-2) to TRBJ1-4, with a weak D call TRBD1 (5 bases). Trimming took 1 base from V and 4 from J, leaving 13 bases between them. Germline CDR1 reads LGHDT; CDR2 reads YNNKEL (reference sequence). The CDR3 runs to 16 residues. The CDR3 DNA follows: TGTGCCAGCAGCCAAGGTCGGAAGGGGCTTAATGAAAAACTGTTTTTT. It is translated as CASSQGRKGLNEKLFF.

CDR3 amino acids: CASSQELSSGGNTGELFF. The CDR3 DNA sequence: TGTGCCAGCAGCCAAGAACTATCCAGCGGGGGTAACACCGGGGAGCTGTTTTTT. The chain links TRBV4-2 to TRBJ2-2, with 8 bases fitting TRBD2. Trimming removed 0 bases from V and 2 bases from J; junction bases left unmatched: 8. From germline, CDR1 is LGHNA and CDR2 YNFKEQ. The CDR3 is 18 residues long.

The chain combines TRBV28 with TRBJ2-2; a weak D match, TRBD1 (6 bases). Germline CDR1 MDHEN, CDR2 SYDVKM. The CDR3 loop spans 17 amino acids. V was shortened by 3 bases and J by 3 bases, with 17 bases between the two germline ends. The CDR3 is CASSFPWTAKDTGELFF. The CDR3 DNA is TGTGCCAGCAGTTTCCCCTGGACAGCCAAGGACACCGGGGAGCTGTTTTTT.

This chain connects TRBV19 to TRBJ2-7; D gene unclear. Trimming took 7 bases from V and 3 from J, leaving 13 bases between them. CDR3 length: 13 residues. Per germline, CDR1 LNHDA and CDR2 SQIVND (reference sequence). The CDR3: CASKFAGRYEQYF. As DNA, the CDR3 is TGTGCCAGTAAATTCGCAGGCCGCTACGAGCAGTACTTC.

This clone was found once. The V and J genes are TRBV4-2 and TRBJ2-5; 12 bases align to TRBD1. Germline loops: CDR1 LGHNA, CDR2 YNFKEQ. The CDR3 sequence is 15 residues long. The J segment lost 6 bases and the V segment lost 5 bases, leaving 7 bases of the junction unmatched. The CDR3: CASSSGDRGRKTQYF. The CDR3 DNA reads as TGTGCCAGCAGCTCGGGGGACAGGGGGCGAAAGACCCAGTACTTC.

This clone was recorded once. The chain links TRBV5-1 to TRBJ2-5, with 12 bases aligning to TRBD1. Germline loops: CDR1 SGHRS, CDR2 YFSETQ. The J segment lost 5 bases and the V segment lost 0 bases, leaving 8 bases of the junction unmatched. The CDR3 spans 17 residues. CDR3 amino acids: CASSLEGTGGWKETQYF. As DNA, the CDR3 is TGCGCCAGCAGCTTGGAGGGGACAGGGGGCTGGAAGGAGACCCAGTACTTC.